This section outlines one T cell receptor (beta chain) sequence together with its context. Measured with immunoSEQ multiplex PCR; TCRdb has only the in-frame clones, and not every one. The profile shows about 1,800,000 clones, 85% to 95% of them singletons. This entry is derived from a study of shared clonotypes between healthy human individuals. Positive CCR7 selection of CD45RO-negative cells yielded the naive CD8 cells, and terminally differentiated effector memory CD45RA+ cells were excluded. The CDR3 runs 16 residues. Germline V lookup: CDR1 MNHEY, CDR2 SMNVEV (reference sequence). The trim removed 5 bases at V and 0 bases at J, leaving 10 bases unmatched.

What was sequenced was naive CD8+ T cells sorted from blood. This clonotype originated in a man between 18 and 35 years old in good health. V gene TRBV27 combines with J gene TRBJ2-7; 7 positions agree with TRBD1. The CDR3 loop reads CASSPSSGQSSYEQYF. For the CDR3, the DNA is TGTGCCAGCAGTCCCTCATCGGGACAGAGCTCCTACGAGCAGTACTTC.